This passage covers 7 T cell receptor beta chains from one sample sequenced in a study of blood T cell repertoires in COVID-19 (dated by TCRdb to between 2020 and 2021). To prepare the library, the immunoSEQ multiplex PCR assay was applied. TCRdb carries this immuneACCESS record with in-frame sequences only. Its versions omit some clonotypes, under half of them owing to an unresolved V gene in the studies checked, with the rest unexplained. The sample data list under 200,000 clones, and about 80% of these were observed just once. The ten largest account for about 12% of the sample. The material sequenced was PBMCs or T cells enriched from blood (not recorded which). These receptors originate from a middle-aged man who had recovered from COVID-19.

CDR3 nucleotides: TGCGCCAGCAGCTATAATGGACAGGGGGCTAGCTCTTTAATGGCTTTCTTT. This encodes CASSYNGQGASSLMAFF. The rearrangement links TRBV5-1 to TRBJ1-1, with 11 bases matching TRBD1. There are 17 residues in the CDR3. Trimming removed 3 bases from V and 11 bases from J; junction bases left unmatched: 18. Per the germline V gene, CDR1 is SGHRS and CDR2 is YFSETQ.

This rearrangement joins TRBV18 to TRBJ1-1; tentatively, D is TRBD1 (6 bases). V was clipped by 1 base and J by 3 bases, with 18 bases between them. Germline V gene data show CDR1 as KGHSH and CDR2 as LQKENI. The CDR3 spans 17 residues. CDR3 in DNA: TGTGCCAGCTCACCACTATTTGTTCAGGGGATGGACACTGAAGCTTTCTTT. Translating it yields CASSPLFVQGMDTEAFF.

J is TRBJ1-2 and V is TRBV19, with 10 bases lining up with TRBD1. Germline V gene sequence: CDR1 LNHDA, CDR2 SQIVND (reference sequence). The CDR3 has 15 amino acids. With 4 bases clipped from V and 5 bases from J, the junction kept 7 bases outside the gene matches. CDR3 loop: CASSRQGATPYGYTF. CDR3 sequence (DNA): TGTGCCAGTAGTAGACAGGGGGCGACCCCTTATGGCTACACCTTC.

The genes are TRBV27 and TRBJ2-2; 11 nucleotides line up with TRBD2. Trimming took 4 bases from V and 11 from J; bases not matched to a gene: 6. The CDR3 spans 14 residues. Germline CDR1 MNHEY, CDR2 SMNVEV (reference sequence). The CDR3 region has the DNA TGTGCCAGCAGTTGGGCTAGCGGGGGGATAGAGCTGTTTTTT. This encodes CASSWASGGIELFF.

V usage is TRBV2 and J usage is TRBJ1-2; TRBD1 agrees at 7 bases. V trimming: 5 bases; J trimming: 7 bases; junction bases outside the gene matches: 7. Germline V gene lookup returns CDR1 SNHLY and CDR2 FYNNEI. The CDR3 totals 13 residues. The CDR3: CASSPRGIGGYTF. CDR3 bases: TGTGCCAGCAGTCCCAGGGGGATTGGTGGCTACACCTTC.

This clone appeared a few times. The chain joins TRBV6-4 to TRBJ2-3; 10 nucleotides align to TRBD2. The CDR3 sequence is 16 residues long. Germline V gives CDR1 MRHNA, CDR2 SNTAGT. V shed 2 bases and J 0 bases; nucleotides not matched to a gene: 2. The CDR3 sequence is CASSDEAGGSTDTQYF. Written as DNA, the CDR3 is TGTGCCAGCAGTGACGAAGCGGGGGGGAGCACAGATACGCAGTATTTT.

This rearrangement joins TRBV19 to TRBJ1-3, with D possibly TRBD1 on 5 matching bases. Trimming took 4 bases from V and 0 from J, leaving 16 bases between them. The CDR3 has 17 amino acids. Germline values: CDR1 LNHDA, CDR2 SQIVND (reference sequence). CDR3 nucleotides: TGTGCCAGTAGTACGACAGCGCCGGGGGGCTCTGGAAACACCATATATTTT. It translates to CASSTTAPGGSGNTIYF.